The clone carrying this TCR beta chain was recorded only once. The antigen is not known. The CDR3 spans 14 residues. CDR1 is LNHDA and CDR2 is SQIVND in the germline V gene (reference sequence). Trimming cost V 6 bases and J 7 bases, with 13 bases left between them. Genomic DNA was the PCR template. Amplification of the beta chain CDR3 used 30 forward and 13 reverse multiplex primers. TCRdb fed the multiplex PCR reads into MiXCR, producing one record per CDR3 protein. The data show under 300,000 distinct CDR3 sequences, around 47% seen once. This record belongs to a study of type 1 and type 2 diabetes patients. General study points: V and J gene usage correlated at approximately 0.97 between type 2 diabetes and control samples. With limited T2D and control samples, some T1D-only expanded clones may not be T1D-specific.

No donor had another autoimmune disease or recent infection within four weeks. Peripheral blood, ten milliliters per participant, was collected. The chain is built from TRBV19 and TRBJ1-6; D is undetermined. This sequence originates from a man younger than 30 with type 2 diabetes. The sequencing input was peripheral blood mononuclear cells (PBMCs). The DNA for the CDR3 is TGTGCCAGTAGAATCGGGAGAGGGAATTCACCCCTCCACTTT. Translation: CASRIGRGNSPLHF.